This T cell receptor beta chain was sequenced in a study of cytomegalovirus exposure and HLA in healthy donors. Germline CDR1 reads SGHRS; CDR2 reads YFSETQ. The CDR3 runs 14 residues. The V end lost 3 bases, the J end lost 3 bases, and 12 bases lay between the germline ends. 13 Jbeta primers and 60 Vbeta primers were used for the PCR. TCRdb keeps only in-frame clones here, not all; method: immunoSEQ multiplex PCR. The listing contains tens of thousands of clones. On this clone: Its antigen is unknown.

Overall study results and limits: When a later analysis compared HLA-associated TCR beta chains with equally common others, the HLA-associated chains turned out to be more clonally expanded and to have lower generation probabilities. Previous analysis showed most TCR beta V segments were productive about 90% or about 30% of the time.

Material: PBMCs. This TCR was sampled from a man aged 18 to 29 in good health and CMV-seropositive. The V call is TRBV5-1, the J call TRBJ2-5; a weak D match, TRBD2 (6 bases). The CDR3 DNA reads TGCGCCAGCAGCTGGGGACTTTTAGAAGAGACCCAGTACTTC. It specifies CASSWGLLEETQYF.